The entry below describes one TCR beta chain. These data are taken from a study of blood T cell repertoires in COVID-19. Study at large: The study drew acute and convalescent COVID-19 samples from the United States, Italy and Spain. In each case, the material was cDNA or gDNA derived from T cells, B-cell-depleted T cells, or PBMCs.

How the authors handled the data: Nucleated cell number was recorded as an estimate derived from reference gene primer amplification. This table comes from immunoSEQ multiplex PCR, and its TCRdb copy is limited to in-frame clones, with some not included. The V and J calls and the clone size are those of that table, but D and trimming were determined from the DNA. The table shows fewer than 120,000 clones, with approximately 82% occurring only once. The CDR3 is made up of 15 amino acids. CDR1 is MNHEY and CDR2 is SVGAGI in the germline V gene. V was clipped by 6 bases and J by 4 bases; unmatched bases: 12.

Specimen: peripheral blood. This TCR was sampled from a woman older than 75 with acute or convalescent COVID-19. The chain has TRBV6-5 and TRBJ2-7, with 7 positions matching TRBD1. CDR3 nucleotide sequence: TGTGCCAGCAGCCTTAATGTAGACAGGGCTTACGAGCAGTACTTC. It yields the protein CASSLNVDRAYEQYF.